These 19 T cell receptor beta chains originate from one sample sequenced in a study of T cells in women clearing cervical HPV infection. Clones were sequenced by immunoSEQ multiplex PCR, and TCRdb holds only the in-frame ones, with some missing. This repertoire comprises about 28,000 clones; its ten largest clones make up roughly 15%. Sequenced: blood buffy coat. The receptors come from a woman aged 18-69 years with a cervical HPV16 infection that either progressed to CIN3+ or cleared (not recorded which).

To note about this clone: The CDR3 goes on 3 residues after the read ends, and that part is filled in from the germline J gene. The rearrangement joins TRBV10-3 to TRBJ2-3; possible D gene TRBD1, 5 bases. The CDR3 contains 13 residues. CDR1 is ENHRY and CDR2 is SYGVKD in the germline V gene. The DNA read from the CDR3 is TGTGCCGTCTCGCAGGGTTACCAAGAGACG. It codes for CAVSQGYQET. The CDR3, in full, reads CAVSQGYQETQYF.

As concerns this clone: The CDR3 extends 3 residues past the end of the read, so its final part is completed from the germline J gene. The chain carries TRBV2 and TRBJ2-2, with TRBD1 as a possible D gene (7 bases). This CDR3 has 13 amino acids. Germline-derived CDR1 and CDR2 are SNHLY and FYNNEI. CDR3 DNA, as far as it was read: TGTGCCAGCACAGGGGGGCGATATTCACCG. This encodes CASTGGRYSP. The complete CDR3 protein is CASTGGRYSPLFF.

About this clone: The read terminates 3 residues ahead of where the CDR3 ends, so the germline J gene completes it. The chain employs TRBV7-9 and TRBJ2-7; maybe TRBD1 (6 bases). The CDR3 extends over 14 amino acids. Germline-derived CDR1 and CDR2 are SEHNR and FQNEAQ (reference sequence). Trimming stripped 5 bases from V and 2 bases from J, with 13 bases between. Partial CDR3 DNA: TGTGCCAGCAGCCCGACAGGACAACCCTACGAG. It is translated as CASSPTGQPYE. The complete CDR3 sequence is CASSPTGQPYEQYF.

Notes on this clone: From the germline J gene comes the end of the CDR3, since the read stops 3 residues before it. V usage is TRBV6-2 or TRBV6-3 and J usage is TRBJ1-1, with D uncertain. The germline CDR1 and CDR2 sequences are MNHEY and SVGEGT. The CDR3 has 14 residues. Partial CDR3 DNA: TGTGCCAGCAGTTCGACGCTTAGCTCCTACGAG. Its translation is CASSSTLSSYE. The whole CDR3 reads CASSSTLSSYEAFF.

As concerns this clone: The read terminates 3 residues ahead of where the CDR3 ends, so the germline J gene completes it. The chain has TRBV5-4 and TRBJ2-5; 11 bases agree with TRBD2. Germline CDR1 and CDR2: SGHNT and YYREEE (reference sequence). The junction had 6 bases not matched to a gene; V was cut back by 4 bases and J by 4 bases. The CDR3 has 15 amino acids. CDR3 loop: CASSQLAGVRETQYF. The sequenced CDR3 bases are TGTGCCAGCAGCCAACTAGCGGGAGTACGAGAGACC.

In the case of this clone: The read comes to an end 3 residues before the CDR3 does, leaving the germline J gene to fill in the end. The chain links TRBV7-2 to TRBJ1-6; D possibly corresponds to TRBD1 (5 bases). This CDR3 comprises 14 residues. V lost 5 bases and J 10 bases, leaving 15 bases between the germline ends. Germline-derived CDR1 and CDR2 are SGHTA and FQGNSA. The chain's CDR3 is CASSSGTGRSPLHF. CDR3 bases read: TGTGCCAGCAGCAGCGGGACGGGACGGTCACCC.

On this clone: The read falls 3 residues short of the CDR3 end, and the missing part is taken from the germline J gene. The rearrangement links TRBV10-3 to TRBJ2-1; 13 positions match TRBD2. Germline-derived CDR1 and CDR2 are ENHRY and SYGVKD. V was clipped by 4 bases and J by 6 bases; unmatched bases: 3. The CDR3 extends over 15 amino acids. The CDR3 sequence is CAISGGLAGLNEQFF. CDR3 bases read: TGTGCCATCAGTGGGGGACTAGCGGGGCTCAATGAG.

With respect to this clone: From the germline J gene comes the end of the CDR3, since the read stops 3 residues before it. The rearrangement joins TRBV27 to TRBJ2-1; 11 nucleotides match TRBD2. The germline gives CDR1 MNHEY, CDR2 SMNVEV (reference sequence). The CDR3 has 16 residues. V was pared by 2 bases and J by 1 base, with 1 base of the junction left unmatched. The covered CDR3 bases are TGTGCCAGCAGTTTACCTAGCGGGGGGTCCTACAATGAG. Protein: CASSLPSGGSYNE. The complete CDR3 protein is CASSLPSGGSYNEQFF.

A note on this clone: The CDR3 end is not reached by the read, which stops 3 residues before it; the germline J gene fills it in. The chain joins TRBV4-2 to TRBJ2-2; the match to TRBD1 covers 12 bases. There are 17 residues in the CDR3. Germline V gives CDR1 LGHNA, CDR2 YNFKEQ. The junction had 7 bases not matched to a gene; V was cut back by 4 bases and J by 4 bases. The CDR3 loop is CASSPGQGARVTGELFF. CDR3 DNA, as far as it was read: TGTGCCAGCAGCCCGGGACAGGGGGCGCGGGTCACCGGGGAG.

Concerning this clone: The CDR3 goes on 3 residues after the read ends, and that part is filled in from the germline J gene. J is TRBJ1-6 and V is TRBV20-1, with D possibly being TRBD1 (5 bases). This CDR3 has 12 residues. The germline V gene has CDR1 DFQATT and CDR2 SNEGSKA (reference sequence). V was trimmed by 0 bases and J by 10 bases, leaving 7 bases between them. This CDR3 reads CSARDRVSPLHF. The CDR3 bases that were read are TGCAGTGCTAGAGACAGGGTGTCACCC.

Regarding this clone: The observed sequence ends 3 residues before the CDR3 terminus, with the missing tail filled in from the germline J gene. The chain recombines TRBV29-1 with TRBJ2-5; TRBD1 agrees at 11 bases. V was clipped by 6 bases and J by 5 bases; unmatched bases: 11. The germline V gene encodes CDR1 SQVTM and CDR2 ANQGSEA. The CDR3 is made up of 15 amino acids. The CDR3 bases that were read are TGCAGCGTCGTCCGGACAGGGGGCAAGAGGGAGACC. Amino acids: CSVVRTGGKRET. The whole CDR3 sequence reads CSVVRTGGKRETQYF.

Of note for this clone: The sequence runs out 3 residues before the end of the CDR3; the remainder is reconstructed from the germline J gene. V usage is TRBV19 and J usage is TRBJ1-2; D gene ambiguous. The germline V gene encodes CDR1 LNHDA and CDR2 SQIVND (reference sequence). The CDR3 totals 16 residues. CDR3 sequence reads: CASSIDGGSPPYDYTF. The CDR3 DNA, read in part, is TGTGCCAGTAGTATAGATGGCGGGAGTCCCCCCTACGAC. Based on the CDR3 plus reference TRBV19 and TRBJ1-2, the full variable domain is DGGITQSPKYLFRKEGQNVTLSCEQNLNHDAMYWYRQDPGQGLRLIYYSQIVNDFQKGDIAEGYSVSREKKESFPLTVTSAQKNPTAFYLCASSIDGGSPPYDYTFGSGTRLTVV.

A remark on this clone: The CDR3 end is not reached by the read, which stops 3 residues before it; the germline J gene fills it in. This chain joins TRBV2 and TRBJ2-1; 10 bases line up with TRBD2. J gave up 2 bases and V 5 bases, and 3 bases lay outside the gene matches. CDR3 length equals 15 residues. Germline V gene lookup returns CDR1 SNHLY and CDR2 FYNNEI. The part of the CDR3 DNA that was read is TGTGCCAGCAGTTCCAGCGGGGGGGCCTACAATGAG. Translated, it gives CASSSSGGAYNE. The whole CDR3 region reads CASSSSGGAYNEQFF. Using reference TRBV2 and TRBJ2-1 for the parts outside the CDR3, the full variable domain is EPEVTQTPSHQVTQMGQEVILRCVPISNHLYFYWYRQILGQKVEFLVSFYNNEISEKSEIFDDQFSVERPDGSNFTLKIRSTKLEDSAMYFCASSSSGGAYNEQFFGPGTRLTVL.

Note on this clone: The observed sequence ends 3 residues before the CDR3 terminus, with the missing tail filled in from the germline J gene. Other DNA sequences within the sample encode an identical CDR3. This chain links TRBV5-1 with TRBJ2-5; TRBD2 might be the D (6 bases). CDR1 is SGHRS and CDR2 is YFSETQ in the germline V gene. The CDR3 contains 14 residues. Trimming cost V 4 bases and J 2 bases, with 12 bases left between them. The sequenced CDR3 bases are TGCGCCAGCAGCCCCGGGACTGCTCAAGAGACC. Its translation: CASSPGTAQET. The entire CDR3 protein reads CASSPGTAQETQYF.

Regarding this clone: The sequenced fragment ends 3 residues before the CDR3 boundary, so the rest is inferred from the germline J gene. The genes are TRBV20-1 and TRBJ1-1; TRBD1 aligns across 10 bases. Germline V gene lookup returns CDR1 DFQATT and CDR2 SNEGSKA (reference sequence). The CDR3 consists of 14 residues. The CDR3 loop reads CSANTLDRGQKAFF. The CDR3 bases that were read are TGCAGTGCTAACACCCTAGACAGGGGGCAAAAA.

Note on this clone: The read halts 3 residues ahead of the CDR3 end, with the missing end drawn from the germline J gene. This chain links TRBV18 with TRBJ2-3; 10 bases map to TRBD2. The length of the CDR3 is 17 residues. Looked up from germline, CDR1 is KGHSH and CDR2 is LQKENI. J lost 1 base, V lost 8 bases, and 12 bases had no gene match. CDR3 region: CASPPALAGAGTDTQYF. The part of the CDR3 DNA that was read is TGTGCCAGCCCCCCCGCCCTAGCGGGGGCCGGCACAGATACG.

Regarding this clone: The junction departs from germline at one end; a sequencing error may be responsible. The DNA ends 3 residues before the CDR3 does, and the rest of the CDR3 is filled in from the germline J gene. Other DNA sequences from this sample encode an identical CDR3 as well. V is TRBV7-6 and J is TRBJ1-3; 10 nucleotides match TRBD1. There are 15 residues in the CDR3. Per the germline V gene, CDR1 is SGHVS and CDR2 is FNYEAQ. Partial CDR3 DNA: TGTGCCAGCAGCTCTCGGGACAGGGGAGGAAACACA. Translation: CASSSRDRGGNT. The full CDR3 protein is CASSSRDRGGNTIYF.

Turning to this clone: With the read ending 3 residues before the CDR3 end, the germline J gene is used to fill in that end. This chain uses TRBV7-2 with TRBJ2-3, with TRBD2 matching over 7 bases. The CDR3 is 16 residues long. The V and J ends lost 0 bases and 2 bases, in that order; junction bases with no gene match: 5. CDR1 is SGHTA, CDR2 FQGNSA, per germline. This CDR3 reads CASSLARSGVTDTQYF. CDR3 DNA (partial): TGTGCCAGCAGCTTAGCGCGAAGCGGGGTCACAGATACG.

With respect to this clone: The junction differs from germline at one of its ends, possibly a read error. The read halts 3 residues ahead of the CDR3 end, with the missing end drawn from the germline J gene. The sample contains more than one DNA sequence encoding this CDR3. V gene TRBV7-9 combines with J gene TRBJ1-3; D not certain. Germline V gene sequence: CDR1 SEHNR, CDR2 FQNEAQ (reference sequence). The CDR3 consists of 14 residues. The CDR3 bases that were read are TGTGCCAGCACCCCTCAGGCAGCTGGAAACACT. It specifies CASTPQAAGNT. The full CDR3 reads CASTPQAAGNTIYF. Looking up the rest from reference TRBV7-9 and TRBJ1-3 gives the full variable domain: DTGVSQNPRHKITKRGQNVTFRCDPISEHNRLYWYRQTLGQGPEFLTYFQNEAQLEKSRLLSDRFSAERPKGSFSTLEIQRTEQGDSAMYLCASTPQAAGNTIYFGEGSWLTVV.